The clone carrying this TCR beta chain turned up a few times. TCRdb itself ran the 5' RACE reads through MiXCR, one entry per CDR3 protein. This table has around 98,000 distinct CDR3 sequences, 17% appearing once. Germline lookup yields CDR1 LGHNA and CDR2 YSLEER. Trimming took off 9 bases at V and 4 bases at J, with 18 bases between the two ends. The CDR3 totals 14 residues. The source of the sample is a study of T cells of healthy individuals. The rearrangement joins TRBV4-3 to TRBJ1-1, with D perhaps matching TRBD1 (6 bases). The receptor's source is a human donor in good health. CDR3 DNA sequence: TGCGCCAGTTCACAGGGTACCTACGGCACTGAAGCTTTCTTT. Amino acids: CASSQGTYGTEAFF.